The 18 T cell receptor beta chains reported below all come from one sample, sequenced in a study of T cell changes during pregnancy in multiple sclerosis. Some clones are missing from TCRdb's copy, which holds only in-frame ones; the method was immunoSEQ multiplex PCR. Of 35,000 to 55,000 clones listed, more than 80% are singletons. The source was CD4+ T cells from peripheral blood mononuclear cells, collected before pregnancy. These TCRs come from a female donor with multiple sclerosis, enrolled in a pregnancy study.

V and J are TRBV6-1 and TRBJ2-1; a possible D gene is TRBD2 (6 bases). V shed 2 bases and J shed 0 bases, with 11 bases lying between them. Germline V gene data show CDR1 as MNHNS and CDR2 as SASEGT. The CDR3 spans 16 residues. The CDR3 reads CASSEFRGSSYNEQFF. In DNA form, the CDR3 reads TGTGCCAGCAGTGAATTTCGGGGGAGCTCCTACAATGAGCAGTTCTTC.

The gene calls are TRBV10-3 and TRBJ1-1; 7 bases match TRBD1. J was trimmed by 6 bases and V by 5 bases; bases with no gene match: 6. Per germline, CDR1 ENHRY and CDR2 SYGVKD. The CDR3 is 13 residues long. CDR3 DNA sequence: TGTGCCATCAGTCTCGGGCAGGGGGCTGAAGCTTTCTTT. Translation gives CAISLGQGAEAFF.

The chain carries TRBV10-3 and TRBJ2-2, with D maybe TRBD1 (5 bases). CDR1 is ENHRY, CDR2 SYGVKD, per germline. The CDR3 is 17 amino acids. V was trimmed by 0 bases and J by 0 bases, leaving 11 bases between them. The CDR3 DNA follows: TGTGCCATCAGTGAGTCCAGGGTATTTTCGAACACCGGGGAGCTGTTTTTT. Protein product: CAISESRVFSNTGELFF.

A single count supports this clone. The V call is TRBV29-1, the J call TRBJ1-2; D is ambiguous. CDR3 size: 11 residues. V shed 3 bases and J shed 7 bases, with 9 bases lying between them. The germline V gene has CDR1 SQVTM and CDR2 ANQGSEA. This chain's CDR3 is CSVDPGSGYTF. CDR3 DNA: TGCAGCGTTGACCCGGGGAGTGGCTACACCTTC.

The J gene is TRBJ2-1, the V gene TRBV4-2, with 7 bases matching TRBD2. J was trimmed by 8 bases and V by 0 bases; bases with no gene match: 13. Germline values: CDR1 LGHNA, CDR2 YNFKEQ. This CDR3 has 17 amino acids. The CDR3 loop is CASSQDETSVRVDEQFF. CDR3 bases: TGTGCCAGCAGCCAAGACGAAACTAGCGTGAGGGTCGATGAGCAGTTCTTC.

V is TRBV6-6 and J is TRBJ1-1, with D tentatively TRBD1 (5 bases). Trimming stripped 5 bases from V and 4 bases from J, with 8 bases between. The CDR3 contains 12 residues. Germline V CDR1 and CDR2: MNHNY, SVGAGI (reference sequence). CDR3 residues: CASSQGGTEAFF. The CDR3 nucleotides are TGTGCCAGCAGTCAGGGAGGCACTGAAGCTTTCTTT.

This chain uses TRBV7-9 with TRBJ2-5, with a tentative D call TRBD1 (6 bases). Trimming stripped 0 bases from V and 5 bases from J, with 13 bases between. This CDR3 contains 15 residues. Germline values: CDR1 SEHNR, CDR2 FQNEAQ (reference sequence). The CDR3 bases are TGTGCCAGCAGCTTAGCCCCAGGGGATTGGGAGACCCAGTACTTC. Encoded protein: CASSLAPGDWETQYF. Complete variable domain (other parts from reference TRBV7-9 and TRBJ2-5): DTGVSQNPRHKITKRGQNVTFRCDPISEHNRLYWYRQTLGQGPEFLTYFQNEAQLEKSRLLSDRFSAERPKGSFSTLEIQRTEQGDSAMYLCASSLAPGDWETQYFGPGTRLLVL.

The V gene is TRBV4-3, the J gene TRBJ1-2; 7 nucleotides match TRBD1. Germline-derived CDR1 and CDR2 are LGHNA and YSLEER. With 1 base clipped from V and 5 bases from J, the junction kept 4 bases outside the gene matches. The CDR3 spans 14 residues. In nucleotides, the CDR3 is TGCGCCAGCAGCCAAGGACAGGGCGTATATGGCTACACCTTC. It encodes CASSQGQGVYGYTF.

The CDR3: CASSVKGTNEKLFF. CDR3 DNA: TGTGCCAGCAGCGTTAAGGGGACTAATGAAAAACTGTTTTTT. The genes are TRBV9 and TRBJ1-4, with a weak D call TRBD1 (5 bases). V shed 2 bases and J shed 2 bases, with 7 bases lying between them. The CDR3 length is 14 residues. Germline V lookup: CDR1 SGDLS, CDR2 YYNGEE.

This sequence joins TRBV6-6 and TRBJ1-2; D is undetermined. From germline, CDR1 is MNHNY and CDR2 SVGAGI (reference sequence). Deletions cut 2 bases from V and 4 bases from J, with 11 bases between. CDR3 length equals 14 residues. In DNA form, the CDR3 reads TGTGCCAGCAGTTACCCCTCCGAGCTCTATGGCTACACCTTC. Residues: CASSYPSELYGYTF.

The chain is built from TRBV20-1 and TRBJ2-5; no firm D call. Trimming took off 4 bases at V and 5 bases at J, with 8 bases between the two ends. Germline CDR1 reads DFQATT; CDR2 reads SNEGSKA (reference sequence). This CDR3 region has 11 residues. CDR3 DNA: TGCAGTGCTAAGACTGCCGAGACCCAGTACTTC. Its translation: CSAKTAETQYF.

The chain couples TRBV7-3 to TRBJ2-1; 15 bases map to TRBD2. Per germline, CDR1 SGHTA and CDR2 FQGTGA. The CDR3 covers 21 residues. The V and J ends lost 4 bases and 0 bases, in that order; junction bases with no gene match: 13. The chain's CDR3 is CASSSPGPGTSGRTSYNEQFF. For the CDR3, the DNA is TGTGCCAGCAGCTCCCCAGGGCCCGGGACTAGCGGGAGGACCTCCTACAATGAGCAGTTCTTC.

This sequence joins TRBV19 and TRBJ2-1, with TRBD2 matching 10 bases. V gave up 4 bases and J gave up 4 bases; unmatched junction bases: 1. The CDR3 has 14 residues. The germline gives CDR1 LNHDA, CDR2 SQIVND (reference sequence). CDR3 loop: CASSKLAGYNEQFF. Written as DNA, the CDR3 is TGTGCCAGTAGTAAACTAGCGGGATACAATGAGCAGTTCTTC.

The table lists this clone with a count of one. The rearrangement joins TRBV13 to TRBJ1-3; D call uncertain. The V gene lost 2 bases and the J gene lost 0 bases, with 8 bases spanning the gap. The CDR3 contains 15 residues. Germline CDR1 and CDR2: PRHDT and FYEKMQ (reference sequence). The chain's CDR3 is CASSLTLLSGNTIYF. CDR3 in DNA: TGTGCCAGCAGCTTAACCTTACTCTCTGGAAACACCATATATTTT. Full variable domain (outside the CDR3, taken from reference TRBV13 and TRBJ1-3): AAGVIQSPRHLIKEKRETATLKCYPIPRHDTVYWYQQGPGQDPQFLISFYEKMQSDKGSIPDRFSAQQFSDYHSELNMSSLELGDSALYFCASSLTLLSGNTIYFGEGSWLTVV.

The rearrangement joins TRBV7-2 to TRBJ2-1; 12 nucleotides align to TRBD2. V shed 1 base, J shed 7 bases, and the junction held 5 bases outside the gene matches. CDR1 and CDR2 from the germline V gene are SGHTA and FQGNSA. The CDR3 sequence is 16 residues long. The CDR3 reads CASSLVGLAGRNEQFF. CDR3 coding DNA: TGTGCCAGCAGCTTAGTTGGACTAGCGGGGAGAAATGAGCAGTTCTTC.

The chain recombines TRBV5-1 with TRBJ1-3, with D possibly being TRBD1 (6 bases). CDR3 length: 15 residues. V lost 0 bases, J lost 2 bases, and 9 bases lay in between. In germline, CDR1 is SGHRS, CDR2 YFSETQ. In DNA, the CDR3 is TGCGCCAGCAGCTTGGCCAGGGGCCCTGGAAACACCATATATTTT. It specifies CASSLARGPGNTIYF.

V gene TRBV10-3 combines with J gene TRBJ1-1, with TRBD1 as a possible D gene (5 bases). Germline V gene data show CDR1 as ENHRY and CDR2 as SYGVKD. V was shortened by 8 bases and J by 7 bases, with 11 bases between the two germline ends. CDR3 length: 11 amino acids. In DNA form, the CDR3 reads TGTGCCATCGCAGGGCGGAATGAAGCTTTCTTT. Translation: CAIAGRNEAFF.

This rearrangement joins TRBV9 to TRBJ1-5; the match to TRBD1 covers 9 bases. With 3 bases clipped from V and 1 base from J, the junction kept 2 bases outside the gene matches. Germline-derived CDR1 and CDR2 are SGDLS and YYNGEE. The CDR3 is made up of 15 amino acids. CDR3 nucleotide sequence: TGTGCCAGCAGCGCCGGACAGGGGAGCAATCAGCCCCAGCATTTT. The encoded protein is CASSAGQGSNQPQHF.